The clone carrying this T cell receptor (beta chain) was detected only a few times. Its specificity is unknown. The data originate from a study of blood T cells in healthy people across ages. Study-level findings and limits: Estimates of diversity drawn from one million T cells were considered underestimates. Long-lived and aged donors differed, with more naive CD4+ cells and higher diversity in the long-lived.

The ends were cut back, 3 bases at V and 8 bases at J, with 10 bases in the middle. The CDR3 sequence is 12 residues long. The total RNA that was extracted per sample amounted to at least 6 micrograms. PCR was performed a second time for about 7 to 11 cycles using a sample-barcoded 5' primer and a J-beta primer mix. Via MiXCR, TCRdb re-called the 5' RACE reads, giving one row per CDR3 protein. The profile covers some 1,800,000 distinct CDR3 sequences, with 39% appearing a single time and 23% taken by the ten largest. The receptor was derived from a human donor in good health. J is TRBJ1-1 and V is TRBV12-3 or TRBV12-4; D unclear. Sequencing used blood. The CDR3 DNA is TGTGCCAGCAGTTTTTGGCGGGGAGAAGCTTTCTTT. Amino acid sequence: CASSFWRGEAFF.